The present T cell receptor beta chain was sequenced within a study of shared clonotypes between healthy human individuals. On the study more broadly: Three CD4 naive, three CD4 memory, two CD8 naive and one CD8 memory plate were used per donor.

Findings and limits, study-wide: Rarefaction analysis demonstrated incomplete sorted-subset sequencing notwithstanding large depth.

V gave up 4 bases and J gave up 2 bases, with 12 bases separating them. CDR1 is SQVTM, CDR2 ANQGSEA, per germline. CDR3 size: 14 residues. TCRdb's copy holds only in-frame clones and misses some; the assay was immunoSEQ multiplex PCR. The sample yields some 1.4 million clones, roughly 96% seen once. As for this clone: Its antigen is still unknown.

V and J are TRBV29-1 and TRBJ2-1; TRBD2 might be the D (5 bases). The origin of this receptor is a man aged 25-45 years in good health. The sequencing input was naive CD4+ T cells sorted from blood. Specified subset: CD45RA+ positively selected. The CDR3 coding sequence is TGCAGCGTTGTTTATCCAGCGGCCTACAATGAGCAGTTCTTC. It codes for CSVVYPAAYNEQFF.